Listed here is a single T cell receptor (beta chain). Its antigen is unknown. The source of the sample is a study of shared clonotypes between healthy human individuals. General observations from the study: Roughly 5% of naive CD4 clonotypes were common to a handful of donors.

The naive CD8 population came from CD45RO-negative cells selected for CCR7, without terminally differentiated effector memory CD45RA+ cells. Method: immunoSEQ multiplex PCR; TCRdb's copy keeps in-frame clones and lacks some. The sample lists about 680,000 clones; about 92% were seen once. The germline V gene encodes CDR1 MRHNA and CDR2 SNTAGT. This CDR3 is built from 16 residues. V lost 1 base, J lost 7 bases, and 10 bases stayed unmatched. Sequenced sample: naive CD8+ T cells sorted from blood. This sequence was found in a man aged 30 to 39 in good health. This chain uses TRBV6-4 with TRBJ2-1, with 7 bases aligning to TRBD2. CDR3 nucleotide sequence: TGTGCCAGCAGTGACTTTTGGCTAGCGGACAAGAATGAGCAGTTCTTC. Translating gives CASSDFWLADKNEQFF.